This TCR beta chain was found in a study of patients and donors after allogeneic stem cell transplantation. This clonotype appeared many times. MiXCR was run by TCRdb on the RT-PCR reads, yielding one entry per CDR3 protein. Among under 200,000 distinct CDR3 sequences listed, about 30% were seen once. CDR1 MNHEY and CDR2 SMNVEV come from the germline V gene (reference sequence). V shed 1 base, J shed 0 bases, and the junction held 9 bases outside the gene matches. The CDR3 consists of 18 residues. The sequence was obtained from a human donor who was either an allogeneic HSCT recipient or a stem cell or donor lymphocyte infusion donor (not recorded which). It is not recorded whose cells these are; they may come from a transplant donor. Sequenced sample: blood, either unsorted or a sorted T cell fraction (not recorded which). The chain employs TRBV27 and TRBJ1-5; 7 bases line up with TRBD1. The CDR3 reads CASSLYFGGQSSNQPQHF. The DNA of the CDR3 is TGTGCCAGCAGTTTATATTTTGGGGGACAGAGTAGCAATCAGCCCCAGCATTTT.